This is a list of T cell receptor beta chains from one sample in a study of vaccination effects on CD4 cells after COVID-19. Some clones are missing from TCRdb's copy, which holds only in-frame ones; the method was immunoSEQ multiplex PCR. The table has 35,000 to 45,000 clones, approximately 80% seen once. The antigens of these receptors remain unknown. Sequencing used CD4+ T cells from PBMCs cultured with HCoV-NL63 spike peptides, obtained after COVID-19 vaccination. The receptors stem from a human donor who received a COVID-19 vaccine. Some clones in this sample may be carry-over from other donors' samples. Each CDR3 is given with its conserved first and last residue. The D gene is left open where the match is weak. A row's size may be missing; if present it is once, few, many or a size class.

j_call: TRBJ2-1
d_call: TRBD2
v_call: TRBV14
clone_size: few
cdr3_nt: TGTGCCAGCAGCTCGGGACTAGGGAATCAGAACCTACGGCCGAAGCAGTTCTTC
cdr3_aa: CASSSGLGNQNLRPKQFF

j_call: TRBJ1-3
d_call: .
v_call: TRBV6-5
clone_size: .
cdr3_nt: TGTGCCAGCAGTTCACGACAGATATTCTCTGGAAACACCATATATTTT
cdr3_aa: CASSSRQIFSGNTIYF

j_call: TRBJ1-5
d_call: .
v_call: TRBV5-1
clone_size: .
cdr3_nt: TGCGCCAGCAGCCCCGGGGGCGGGAATCAGCCCCAGCATTTT
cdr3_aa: CASSPGGGNQPQHF

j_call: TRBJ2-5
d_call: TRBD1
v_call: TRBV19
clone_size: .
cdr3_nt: TGTGCCAGTAGTACAAATGACAGGGACCAAGAGACCCAGTACTTC
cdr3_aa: CASSTNDRDQETQYF

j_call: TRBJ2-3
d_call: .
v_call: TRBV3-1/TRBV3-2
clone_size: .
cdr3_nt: TGTGCCAGCAGCCTCCGGGCAGATACGCAGTATTTT
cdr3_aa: CASSLRADTQYF

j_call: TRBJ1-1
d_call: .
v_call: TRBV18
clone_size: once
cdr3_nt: TGTGCCAGCTCACCATCCTCTGGGAGCACTGAAGCTTTCTTT
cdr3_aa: CASSPSSGSTEAFF

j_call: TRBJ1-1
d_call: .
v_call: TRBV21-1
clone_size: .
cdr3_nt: TGTGCCAGCAGCAAGGGGGGACAGCCCATGAACACTGAAGCTTTCTTT
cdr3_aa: CASSKGGQPMNTEAFF

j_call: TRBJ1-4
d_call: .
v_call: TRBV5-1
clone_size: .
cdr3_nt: TGCGCCAGCAGCTTGGCGGGGAACCCAGCTAATGAAAAACTGTTTTTT
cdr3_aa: CASSLAGNPANEKLFF

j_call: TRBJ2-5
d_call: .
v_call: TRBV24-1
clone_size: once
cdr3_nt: TGTGCCACCAGTGATTCCCCGGGACTTGGGGTAGGGGAGACCCAGTACTTC
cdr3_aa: CATSDSPGLGVGETQYF

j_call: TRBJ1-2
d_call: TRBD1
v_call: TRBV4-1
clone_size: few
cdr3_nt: TGCGCCAGCAGCCCATTTGGGACAGGGGGTTCGGATGGCTACACCTTC
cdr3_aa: CASSPFGTGGSDGYTF

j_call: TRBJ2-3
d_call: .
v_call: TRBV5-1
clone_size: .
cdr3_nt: TGCGCCAGCAGCTTGGCCGACCACACAGATACGCAGTATTTT
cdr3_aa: CASSLADHTDTQYF

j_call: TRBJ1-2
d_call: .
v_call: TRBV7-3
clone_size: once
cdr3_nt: TGTGCCAGCAGCTTAGCGGGCCCGCCGAGTGACTACACCTTC
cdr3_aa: CASSLAGPPSDYTF

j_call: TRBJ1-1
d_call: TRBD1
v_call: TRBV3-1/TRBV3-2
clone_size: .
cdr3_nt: TGTGCCAGCAGCCGAGGACAGGGGGCGGCTTTCTTT
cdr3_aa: CASSRGQGAAFF

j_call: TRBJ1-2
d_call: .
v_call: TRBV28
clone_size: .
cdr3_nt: TGTGCCAGCACACGTAACTATGGCTACACCTTC
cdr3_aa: CASTRNYGYTF

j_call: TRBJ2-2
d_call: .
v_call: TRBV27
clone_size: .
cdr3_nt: TGTGCCAGCAGTTTATTCAGGGGAACCGGGGAGCTGTTTTTT
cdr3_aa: CASSLFRGTGELFF

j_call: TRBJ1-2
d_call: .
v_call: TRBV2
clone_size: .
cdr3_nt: TGTGCCAGCAGTGCCATAAGTAACTATGGCTACACCTTC
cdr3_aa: CASSAISNYGYTF

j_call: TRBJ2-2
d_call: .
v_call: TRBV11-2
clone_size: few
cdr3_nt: TGTGCCAGCAGCTTAAATACTGACACCGGGGAGCTGTTTTTT
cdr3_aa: CASSLNTDTGELFF

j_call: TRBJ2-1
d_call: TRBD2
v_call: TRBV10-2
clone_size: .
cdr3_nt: TGCGCCAGCATTCGGGTAGCGGGATGCAATGAGCAGTTCTTC
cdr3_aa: CASIRVAGCNEQFF

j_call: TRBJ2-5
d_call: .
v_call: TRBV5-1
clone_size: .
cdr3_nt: TGCGCCAGCAGCTTGAACGGGGTACAAGAGACCCAGTACTTC
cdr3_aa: CASSLNGVQETQYF

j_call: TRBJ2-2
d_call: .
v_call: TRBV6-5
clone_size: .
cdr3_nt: TGTGCCAGCAGTCGGGACCCAGCCACCGGGGAGCTGTTTTTT
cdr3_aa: CASSRDPATGELFF

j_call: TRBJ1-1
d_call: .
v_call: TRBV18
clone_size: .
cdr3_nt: TGTGCCAGCTCACCACCGGTCGGCCAGGCAGGCGCTTTCTTT
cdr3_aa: CASSPPVGQAGAFF

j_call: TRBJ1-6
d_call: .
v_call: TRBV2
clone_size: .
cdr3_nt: TGTGCCAGCAGACCAACAGGGAGTGTTAGTTCACCCCTCCACTTT
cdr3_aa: CASRPTGSVSSPLHF

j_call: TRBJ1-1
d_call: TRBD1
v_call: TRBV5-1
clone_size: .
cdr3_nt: TGCGCCAGCAGCCCCGGACAGGCGGGCACTGAAGCTTTCTTT
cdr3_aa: CASSPGQAGTEAFF

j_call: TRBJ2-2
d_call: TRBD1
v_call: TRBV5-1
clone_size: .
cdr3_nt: TGCGCCAGCAGCGATCCCGGGACAGGGACCGGGGAGCTGTTTTTT
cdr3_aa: CASSDPGTGTGELFF

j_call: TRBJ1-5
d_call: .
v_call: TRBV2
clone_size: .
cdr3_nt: TGTGCCAGCAGCAGTGGGGAATGGGCCCAGCATTTT
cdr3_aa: CASSSGEWAQHF

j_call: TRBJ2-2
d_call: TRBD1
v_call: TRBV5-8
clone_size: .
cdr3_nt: TGTGCCAGCTACCGGGCAGGGGGCGCGTACACCGGGGAGCTGTTTTTT
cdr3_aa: CASYRAGGAYTGELFF

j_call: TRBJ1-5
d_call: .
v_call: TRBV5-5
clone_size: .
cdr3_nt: TGTGCCAGCAGACCACAGCTCAATCAGCCCCAGCATTTT
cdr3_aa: CASRPQLNQPQHF

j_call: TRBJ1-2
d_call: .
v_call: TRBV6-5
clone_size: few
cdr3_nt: TGTGCCAGCACCCAGGTGGGTTATGGCTACACCTTC
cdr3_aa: CASTQVGYGYTF

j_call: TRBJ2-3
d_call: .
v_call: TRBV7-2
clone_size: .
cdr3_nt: TGTGCCAGCAGCTCTCCTGTGGATACGCAGTATTTT
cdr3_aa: CASSSPVDTQYF

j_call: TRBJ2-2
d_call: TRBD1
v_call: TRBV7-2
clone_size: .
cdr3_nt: TGTGCCAGCAGCCCCAGACAGGGCGTCGCCGGGGAGCTGTTTTTT
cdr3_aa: CASSPRQGVAGELFF

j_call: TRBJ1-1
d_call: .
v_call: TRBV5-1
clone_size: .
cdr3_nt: TGCGCCAGCGGGAAGGTTGCTATGAACACTGAAGCTTTCTTT
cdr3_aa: CASGKVAMNTEAFF

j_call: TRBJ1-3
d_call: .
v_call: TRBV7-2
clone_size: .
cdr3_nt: TGTGCCAGCAGCTTAGAGCGGGCCTTCTCTGGAAACACCATATATTTT
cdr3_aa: CASSLERAFSGNTIYF

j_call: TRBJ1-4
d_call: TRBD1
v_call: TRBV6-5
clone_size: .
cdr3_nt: TGTGCCAGCAGAGACAGGGCCAGTGAAAAACTGTTTTTT
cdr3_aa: CASRDRASEKLFF

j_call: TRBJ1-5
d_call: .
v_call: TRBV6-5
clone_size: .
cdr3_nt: TGTGCCAGCAAGGGGAATAGCAATCAGCCCCAGCATTTT
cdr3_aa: CASKGNSNQPQHF

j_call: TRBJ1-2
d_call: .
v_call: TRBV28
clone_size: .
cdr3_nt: TGTGCCAGCAGGCAGAGTTCTAACTATGGCTACACCTTC
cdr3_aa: CASRQSSNYGYTF

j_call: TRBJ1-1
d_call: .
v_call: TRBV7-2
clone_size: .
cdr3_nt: TGTGCCAGCAGCTTAGCACAGGGAGGGGGCACTGAAGCTTTCTTT
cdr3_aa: CASSLAQGGGTEAFF

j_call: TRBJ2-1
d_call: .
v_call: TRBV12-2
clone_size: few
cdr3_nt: TGTGCAAGTCGCCGGAGCTACAATGAGCAGTTCTTC
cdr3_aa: CASRRSYNEQFF

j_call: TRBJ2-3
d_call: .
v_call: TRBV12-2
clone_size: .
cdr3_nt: TGTGCAAGTCGCTTAGCACGACTACGACGGTTCCTTCCAGATACGCAGTATTTT
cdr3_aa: CASRLARLRRFLPDTQYF

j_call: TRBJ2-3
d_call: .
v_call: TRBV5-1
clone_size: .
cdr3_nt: TGCGCCAGCAGCCTACAGGACTCGCGCACAGATACGCAGTATTTT
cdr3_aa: CASSLQDSRTDTQYF

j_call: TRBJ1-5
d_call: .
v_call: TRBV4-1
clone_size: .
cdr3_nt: TGCGCCAGCAGCCAAGGGACAGTTCCACAGCCCCAGCATTTT
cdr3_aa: CASSQGTVPQPQHF

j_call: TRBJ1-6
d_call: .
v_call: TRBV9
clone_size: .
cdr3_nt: TGTGCCAGCAGCGCCTGGGGACGGAGAAAGCCCCTCCACTTT
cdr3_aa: CASSAWGRRKPLHF

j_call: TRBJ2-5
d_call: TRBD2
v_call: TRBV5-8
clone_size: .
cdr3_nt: TGTGCCAGCAGCTTGAAGCGGGGGAGTTTCCAAGAGACCCAGTACTTC
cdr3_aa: CASSLKRGSFQETQYF

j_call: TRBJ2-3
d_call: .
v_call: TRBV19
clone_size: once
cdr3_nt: TGTGCCAGTAGTATAGGGATATCCCGGACAGATACGCAGTATTTT
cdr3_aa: CASSIGISRTDTQYF

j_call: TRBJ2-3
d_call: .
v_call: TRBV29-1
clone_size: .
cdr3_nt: TGCAGCGTCACAATAGGGGGAACTAGCACAGATACGCAGTATTTT
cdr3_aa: CSVTIGGTSTDTQYF

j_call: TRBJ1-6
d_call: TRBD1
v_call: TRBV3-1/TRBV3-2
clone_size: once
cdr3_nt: TGTGCCAGCAGCCAAGGTGGACAGGGTTTGAACTCACCCCTCCACTTT
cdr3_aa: CASSQGGQGLNSPLHF

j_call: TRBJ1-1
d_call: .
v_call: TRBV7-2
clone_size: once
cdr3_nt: TGTGCCAGCAGCTCCGTCCGAAGTTTGAACACTGAAGCTTTCTTT
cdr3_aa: CASSSVRSLNTEAFF

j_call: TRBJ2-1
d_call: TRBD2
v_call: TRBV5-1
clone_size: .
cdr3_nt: TGCGCCAGCAGCTTGTTTCGGGGGGGGCTAAATGAGCAGTTCTTC
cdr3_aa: CASSLFRGGLNEQFF

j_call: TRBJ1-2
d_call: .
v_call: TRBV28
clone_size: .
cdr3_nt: TGTGCCAGCAGTTTATCAGCAAGCCCCTATGGCTACACCTTC
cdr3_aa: CASSLSASPYGYTF

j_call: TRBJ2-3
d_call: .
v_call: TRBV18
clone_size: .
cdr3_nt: TGTGCCAGCTCGCCCCGGGGAGTCCCGCCGAGCACAGATACGCAGTATTTT
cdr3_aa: CASSPRGVPPSTDTQYF

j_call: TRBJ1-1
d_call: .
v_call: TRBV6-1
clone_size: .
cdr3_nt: TGTGCCAGCAGTGAAGGGAAGGGCGAGAACACTGAAGCTTTCTTT
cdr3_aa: CASSEGKGENTEAFF

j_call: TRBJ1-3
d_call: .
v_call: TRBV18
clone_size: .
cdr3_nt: TGTGCCAGCTCACCCAGAAACACCATATATTTT
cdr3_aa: CASSPRNTIYF

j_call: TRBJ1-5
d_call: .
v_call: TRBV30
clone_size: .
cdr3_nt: TGTGCCTGGAACGTGGCGACCGGGCAGCCCCAGCATTTT
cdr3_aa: CAWNVATGQPQHF

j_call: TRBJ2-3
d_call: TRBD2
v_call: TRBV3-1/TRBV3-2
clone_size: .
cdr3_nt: TGTGCCAGCAGCCAAGTGGGGGGGAAGAGTGGCACAGATACGCAGTATTTT
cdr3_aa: CASSQVGGKSGTDTQYF

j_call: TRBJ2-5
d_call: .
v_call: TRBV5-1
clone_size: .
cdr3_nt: TGCGCCAGCAGCTTGCAGTCAGAAGAGACCCAGTACTTC
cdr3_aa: CASSLQSEETQYF

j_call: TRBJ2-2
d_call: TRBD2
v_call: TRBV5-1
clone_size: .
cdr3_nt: TGCGCCAGTAAGCGGGGAACGAACACCGGGGAGCTGTTTTTT
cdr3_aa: CASKRGTNTGELFF

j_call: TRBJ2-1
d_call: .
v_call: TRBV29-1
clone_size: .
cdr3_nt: TGCAGCGTTGAACGCAGCGGGACACAGTTCTTC
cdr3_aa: CSVERSGTQFF